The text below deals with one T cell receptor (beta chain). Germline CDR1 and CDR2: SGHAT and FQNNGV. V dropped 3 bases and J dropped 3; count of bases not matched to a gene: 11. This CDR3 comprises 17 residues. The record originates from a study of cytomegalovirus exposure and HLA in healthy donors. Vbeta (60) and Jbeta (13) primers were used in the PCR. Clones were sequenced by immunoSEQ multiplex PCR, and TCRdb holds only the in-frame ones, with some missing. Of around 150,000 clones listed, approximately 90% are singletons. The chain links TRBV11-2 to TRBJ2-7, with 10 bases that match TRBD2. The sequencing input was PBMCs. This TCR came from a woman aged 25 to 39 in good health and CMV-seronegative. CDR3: CASSFLAPGTSDYEQYF. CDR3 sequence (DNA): TGTGCCAGCAGCTTTTTAGCTCCCGGGACTAGCGACTACGAGCAGTACTTC.